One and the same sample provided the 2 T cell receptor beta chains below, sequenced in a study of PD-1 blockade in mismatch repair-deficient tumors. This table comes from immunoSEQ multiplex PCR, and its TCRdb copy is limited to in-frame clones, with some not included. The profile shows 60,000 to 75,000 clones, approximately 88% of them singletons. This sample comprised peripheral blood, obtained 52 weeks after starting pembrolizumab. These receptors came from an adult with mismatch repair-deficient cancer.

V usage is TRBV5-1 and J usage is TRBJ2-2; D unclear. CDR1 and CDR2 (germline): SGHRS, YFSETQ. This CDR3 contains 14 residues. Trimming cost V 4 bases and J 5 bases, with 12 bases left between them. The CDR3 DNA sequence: TGCGCCAGCAGCGACCAGGCGTCGACCGGGGAGCTGTTTTTT. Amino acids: CASSDQASTGELFF.

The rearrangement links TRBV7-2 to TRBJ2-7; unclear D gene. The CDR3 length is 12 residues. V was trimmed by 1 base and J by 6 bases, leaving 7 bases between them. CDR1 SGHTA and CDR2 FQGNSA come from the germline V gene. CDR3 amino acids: CASSLGTTEQYF. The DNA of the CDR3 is TGTGCCAGCAGCTTAGGGACCACCGAGCAGTACTTC.